The clone carrying this T cell receptor beta chain has a handful of counts. Its antigen remains unidentified. The sample is drawn from a study of response to subunit inactivated influenza vaccine. TCRdb recomputed calls from the RT-PCR reads with MiXCR, one row per CDR3 protein. The table lists around 300,000 distinct CDR3 sequences, 20% to 25% of them singletons. Trimming took 5 bases from V and 4 from J, leaving 11 bases between them. The CDR3 runs to 13 residues. Notes on the study in general: Authors suggested each seasonal flu vaccination may recruit only limited numbers of new T cells.

The V and J genes are TRBV12-3 or TRBV12-4 and TRBJ2-5; no reliable D call. The sequence came from a man between 50 and 69 years old who received an inactivated influenza vaccine. This material consisted of PBMCs from blood, taken about 20 months after vaccination. CDR3 region: CASSLRQLETQYF. The CDR3 region has the DNA TGTGCCAGCAGTCTTCGGCAGTTAGAGACCCAGTACTTC.